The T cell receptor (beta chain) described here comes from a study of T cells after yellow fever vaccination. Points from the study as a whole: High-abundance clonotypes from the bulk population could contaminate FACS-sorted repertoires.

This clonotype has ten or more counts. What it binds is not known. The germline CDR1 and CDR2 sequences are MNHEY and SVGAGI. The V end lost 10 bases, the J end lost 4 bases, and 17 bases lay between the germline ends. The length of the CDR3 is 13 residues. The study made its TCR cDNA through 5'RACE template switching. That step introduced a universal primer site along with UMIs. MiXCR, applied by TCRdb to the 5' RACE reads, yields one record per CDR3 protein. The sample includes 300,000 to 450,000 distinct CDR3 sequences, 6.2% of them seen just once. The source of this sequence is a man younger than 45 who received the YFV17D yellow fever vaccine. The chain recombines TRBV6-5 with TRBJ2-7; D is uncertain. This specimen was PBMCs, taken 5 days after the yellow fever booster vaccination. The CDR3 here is CATGRPQIYEQYF. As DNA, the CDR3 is TGTGCCACCGGACGTCCCCAGATTTACGAGCAGTACTTC.